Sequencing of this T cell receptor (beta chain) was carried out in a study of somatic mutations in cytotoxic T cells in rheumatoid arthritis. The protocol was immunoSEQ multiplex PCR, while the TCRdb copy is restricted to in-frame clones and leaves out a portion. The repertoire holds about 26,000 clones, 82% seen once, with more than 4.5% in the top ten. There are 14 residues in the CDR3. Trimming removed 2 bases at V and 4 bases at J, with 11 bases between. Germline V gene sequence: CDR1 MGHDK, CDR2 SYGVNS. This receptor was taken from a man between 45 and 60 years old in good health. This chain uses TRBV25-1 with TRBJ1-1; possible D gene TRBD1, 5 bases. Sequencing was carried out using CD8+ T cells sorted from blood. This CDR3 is CASSEQGFGTEAFF. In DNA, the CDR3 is TGTGCCAGCAGTGAACAGGGCTTTGGCACTGAAGCTTTCTTT. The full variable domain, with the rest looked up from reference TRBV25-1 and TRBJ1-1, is EADIYQTPRYLVIGTGKKITLECSQTMGHDKMYWYQQDPGMELHLIHYSYGVNSTEKGDLSSESTVSRIRTEHFPLTLESARPSHTSQYLCASSEQGFGTEAFFGQGTRLTVV.